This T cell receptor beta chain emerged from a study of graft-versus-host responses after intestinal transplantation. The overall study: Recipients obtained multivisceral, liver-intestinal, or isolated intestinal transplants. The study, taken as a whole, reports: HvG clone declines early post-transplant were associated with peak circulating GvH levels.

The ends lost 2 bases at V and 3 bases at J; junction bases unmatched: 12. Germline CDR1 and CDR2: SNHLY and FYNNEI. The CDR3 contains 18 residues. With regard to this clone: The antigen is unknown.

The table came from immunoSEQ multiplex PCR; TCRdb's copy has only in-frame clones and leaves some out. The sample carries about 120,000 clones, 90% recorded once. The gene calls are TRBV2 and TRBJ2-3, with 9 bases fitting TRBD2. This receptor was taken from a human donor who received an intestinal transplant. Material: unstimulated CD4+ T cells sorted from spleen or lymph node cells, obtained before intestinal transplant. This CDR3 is CASSELRAGGPLTDTQYF. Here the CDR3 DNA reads TGTGCCAGCAGTGAATTGCGGGCGGGGGGGCCTTTGACAGATACGCAGTATTTT.